This TCR beta chain is drawn from a study of blood T cell repertoires in COVID-19. Overall study context: Acute and convalescent COVID-19 specimens originated in the United States, Italy and Spain. Sources were T cells, B-cell-depleted T cells, or PBMCs; the material itself was cDNA or gDNA.

The V gene end was trimmed by 5 bases and the J gene end by 1 base; junction bases not matched to a gene: 2. The CDR3 has 14 amino acids. Germline CDR1 reads LNHDA; CDR2 reads SQIVND (reference sequence). Authors' processing steps: For nucleated cells, counts were estimated from reference gene primer amplification. Only in-frame clones appear in the TCRdb table, and some are missing; sequencing was by immunoSEQ multiplex PCR. Clonal size and the V and J genes are those of that table, whereas D and trimming came from the DNA. Seen here are roughly 30,000 clones, roughly 87% observed once, and the top ten hold roughly 13%.

Material: peripheral blood. The TCR comes from a human donor in a cohort sampled during active COVID-19. The donor label of this sample is uncertain. The V gene is TRBV19, the J gene TRBJ1-5; 7 bases are a match to TRBD1. CDR3 DNA: TGTGCCAGTAGTTCGACAGGGAGCAATCAGCCCCAGCATTTT. It yields the protein CASSSTGSNQPQHF.